The 15 T cell receptor beta chains below all came from one sample that was sequenced in a study of T-cell memory formation after mild COVID-19. In TCRdb, the 5' RACE reads were re-called with MiXCR into one record per CDR3 protein. Of hundreds of thousands of distinct CDR3 sequences listed, around 14% were seen once; the top ten hold around 22%. The sequencing sample was made of PBMCs or a T cell subset sorted from them (not recorded which). The receptors were gathered from a man in his late teens or twenties who had mild COVID-19 (a few samples of this study predate the infection). Cell type and time point are not known.

The chain combines TRBV29-1 with TRBJ2-3; TRBD2 might be the D (5 bases). With 7 bases removed from V and 3 bases from J, the gap between germline ends came to 14 bases. The CDR3 covers 13 residues. In germline, CDR1 is SQVTM, CDR2 ANQGSEA. This CDR3 is CSDLRGSTDTQYF. The CDR3 nucleotides are TGCAGCGACCTCCGGGGAAGTACAGATACGCAGTATTTT.

This clonotype was counted only a few times. The rearrangement uses TRBV7-3 and TRBJ2-1; D may be TRBD2 (6 bases). This CDR3 comprises 17 residues. V shed 3 bases and J shed 1 base, with 16 bases lying between them. Germline V lookup: CDR1 SGHTA, CDR2 FQGTGA. The CDR3 protein is CASSLGPGTESYNEQFF. The CDR3 coding sequence is TGTGCCAGCAGCTTGGGTCCCGGGACTGAATCCTACAATGAGCAGTTCTTC.

This chain joins TRBV28 and TRBJ2-7; D might be TRBD1 or TRBD2, each matching 5 bases. Between the trimmed V and J ends, which lost 1 base and 12 bases, there was a span of 16 bases. CDR1 and CDR2 from the germline V gene are MDHEN and SYDVKM. CDR3 length equals 13 residues. CDR3 residues: CASSLSRGRRPYV. The CDR3 DNA follows: TGTGCCAGCAGTTTATCTCGGGGCCGTAGGCCGTACGTC.

This clonotype was found a few times. CDR3 nucleotide sequence: TGTGCCAGCAGACCCTCTAGCGGGGGGGCCGGTGAGCAGTTCTTC. It specifies CASRPSSGGAGEQFF. The chain combines TRBV6-5 with TRBJ2-1, with TRBD2 matching over 12 bases. V shed 6 bases, J shed 9 bases, and the junction held 9 bases outside the gene matches. This CDR3 has 15 amino acids. CDR1 and CDR2 (germline): MNHEY, SVGAGI.

This clonotype has only a few counts. V gene TRBV20-1 combines with J gene TRBJ2-3, with a weak D call TRBD2 (5 bases). V dropped 5 bases and J dropped 0 bases, with 12 bases sitting between them. This CDR3 is 14 amino acids long. Germline V gene data show CDR1 as DFQATT and CDR2 as SNEGSKA (reference sequence). CDR3 amino acids: CSAYTAASTDTQYF. The CDR3 coding sequence is TGCAGTGCTTATACAGCGGCCAGCACAGATACGCAGTATTTT.

This clonotype was detected only a few times. This rearrangement joins TRBV9 to TRBJ1-1; TRBD1 matches 12 bases. The germline V gene encodes CDR1 SGDLS and CDR2 YYNGEE. Trimming at V came to 4 bases and at J to 3 bases, leaving 10 bases not matched to a gene. This CDR3 comprises 17 residues. CDR3 nucleotides: TGTGCCAGCAGCTTAACCGGGACAGGGGGCAAGGACACTGAAGCTTTCTTT. Its translation: CASSLTGTGGKDTEAFF.

The chain joins TRBV4-3 to TRBJ1-4, with D possibly matching TRBD1 (6 bases). Trimming cost V 1 base and J 8 bases, with 17 bases left between them. The CDR3 is 16 residues long. Per germline, CDR1 LGHNA and CDR2 YSLEER. In nucleotides, the CDR3 is TGCGCCAGCAGCCAAGTAGCGTACAGGGATGGGGAAAAACTGTTTTTT. Protein product: CASSQVAYRDGEKLFF.

Ten or more counts support this clonotype. J is TRBJ2-7 and V is TRBV4-2; 14 nucleotides align to TRBD2. Germline-derived CDR1 and CDR2 are LGHNA and YNFKEQ. The CDR3 contains 15 residues. Unmatched junction bases numbered 0, after V lost 1 base and J lost 4 bases. The CDR3 DNA follows: TGTGCCAGCAGCCAAGGACTAGCGGGGGGGTACGAGCAGTACTTC. Its protein is CASSQGLAGGYEQYF.

CDR3 DNA sequence: TGCGCCAGCAGCCAAGATGGCCTAAATGAGCAGTTCTTC. As protein: CASSQDGLNEQFF. The gene calls are TRBV4-3 and TRBJ2-1; no reliable D call. This CDR3 has 13 residues. Trimming removed 0 bases at V and 7 bases at J, with 7 bases between. CDR1 is LGHNA, CDR2 YSLEER, per germline.

The chain uses TRBV20-1 and TRBJ1-2; D call uncertain. Germline lookup yields CDR1 DFQATT and CDR2 SNEGSKA (reference sequence). CDR3 size: 14 residues. V dropped 3 bases and J dropped 2 bases, with 13 bases sitting between them. DNA of the CDR3: TGCAGTGCTAGGGTCGCCAGTTTCAACTATGGCTACACCTTC. It specifies CSARVASFNYGYTF.

This clonotype was detected only a few times. This chain uses TRBV27 with TRBJ1-4; D possibly corresponds to TRBD1 (5 bases). V shed 3 bases and J shed 0 bases, with 11 bases lying between them. This CDR3 is built from 16 residues. Germline V CDR1 and CDR2: MNHEY, SMNVEV (reference sequence). The CDR3 loop is CASSFDRGATNEKLFF. CDR3 nucleotides: TGTGCCAGCAGTTTCGATCGGGGGGCAACTAATGAAAAACTGTTTTTT.

This clonotype was recorded a few times. This chain connects TRBV7-2 to TRBJ2-3; possible D gene TRBD2, 6 bases. The germline V gene has CDR1 SGHTA and CDR2 FQGNSA. This CDR3 has 15 residues. With 5 bases removed from V and 2 bases from J, the gap between germline ends came to 14 bases. For the CDR3, the DNA is TGTGCCAGCAGCCTAAGCGGGCAGACCACAGATACGCAGTATTTT. This gives the protein CASSLSGQTTDTQYF. The full variable domain, in which reference TRBV7-2 and TRBJ2-3 provide the parts outside the CDR3, is GAGVSQSPSNKVTEKGKDVELRCDPISGHTALYWYRQSLGQGLEFLIYFQGNSAPDKSGLPSDRFSAERTGGSVSTLTIQRTQQEDSAVYLCASSLSGQTTDTQYFGPGTRLTVL.

This clonotype has more than one count but fewer than ten. V and J are TRBV7-8 and TRBJ2-1; 10 bases align to TRBD2. This CDR3 spans 18 amino acids. From germline, CDR1 is SGHVS and CDR2 FQNEAQ. After removal of 4 bases from V and 5 bases from J, the junction contained 14 bases not matched to a gene. As DNA, the CDR3 is TGTGCCAGCAGCTCCCGAGTAGCGGGGGGCGATATAAACAATGAGCAGTTCTTC. Amino acid sequence: CASSSRVAGGDINNEQFF. Full variable domain (rest looked up from reference TRBV7-8 and TRBJ2-1): GAGVSQSPRYKVAKRGQDVALRCDPISGHVSLFWYQQALGQGPEFLTYFQNEAQLDKSGLPSDRFFAERPEGSVSTLKIQRTQQEDSAVYLCASSSRVAGGDINNEQFFGPGTRLTVL.

This clonotype occurred a few times. The V call is TRBV7-3, the J call TRBJ2-2; D remains unclear. Looked up from germline, CDR1 is SGHTA and CDR2 is FQGTGA. V was pared by 5 bases and J by 4 bases, with 8 bases between. The CDR3 has 13 amino acids. This chain's CDR3 is CASSDTGTGELFF. The CDR3 bases are TGTGCCAGCAGCGACACCGGCACCGGGGAGCTGTTTTTT.

The chain carries TRBV3-1 and TRBJ1-2; 9 bases are shared with TRBD1. The CDR3 is 16 residues long. V dropped 3 bases and J dropped 4; count of bases not matched to a gene: 9. Germline lookup yields CDR1 LGHDT and CDR2 YNNKEL (reference sequence). As DNA, the CDR3 is TGTGCCAGCAGCCATTACGGGACAGGGAAGGCCTATGGCTACACCTTC. Encoded protein: CASSHYGTGKAYGYTF.